This TCR beta chain was sequenced during a study of cytomegalovirus exposure and HLA in healthy donors. Overall study: Out of about 190 million T cells, an earlier analysis found over 90 million unique TCR beta sequences in total. Study-level findings and limits: Reported findings show TCR beta sequences accurately forecast HLA-A and HLA-B alleles in most subjects.

In regard to this clone: Its antigen is still unknown.

At the time of sampling, donors were nominally healthy, though unrecorded immune exposures were likely. The CDR3 contains 17 residues. V shed 0 bases and J shed 8 bases, with 21 bases lying between them. The germline V gene has CDR1 SGHRS and CDR2 YFSETQ. PCR primers comprised 60 Vbeta and 13 Jbeta primers. Assay: immunoSEQ multiplex PCR; the TCRdb copy retains only in-frame clones and omits some. The sample lists approximately 150,000 clones, more than 60% seen once, with 8.5% to 12% in the top ten. The sequencing input was PBMCs. The clonotype originates from a man in his thirties or forties in good health and CMV-seropositive. V and J are TRBV5-1 and TRBJ2-1; D perhaps matches TRBD1 (6 bases). Here the CDR3 reads CASSLAGGASDFHEQFF. The CDR3 DNA reads TGCGCCAGCAGCTTGGCTGGGGGCGCTTCCGACTTTCATGAGCAGTTCTTC.